The 22 T cell receptor beta chains in this list originate from one sample, sequenced in a study of long-term antiretroviral therapy in people with HIV. Survey-level resolution applied to immunoSEQ assay v3.0. Some clones are missing from TCRdb's copy, which holds only in-frame ones; the method was immunoSEQ multiplex PCR. The sample consists of about 35,000 clones, roughly 88% of them appearing once. This material consisted of unsorted PBMCs, taken 2.2 years after starting antiretroviral therapy. The receptors originated from a man between 18 and 29 years old with HIV.

The CDR3 is CASSILSEQFF. DNA of the CDR3: TGTGCCAGTAGTATACTGAGTGAGCAGTTCTTC. This chain connects TRBV19 to TRBJ2-1; D is unresolved. CDR1 is LNHDA, CDR2 SQIVND, per germline (reference sequence). This CDR3 is built from 11 residues. The V end lost 2 bases, the J end lost 9 bases, and 5 bases lay between the germline ends.

This clone was found once. The J gene is TRBJ1-2, the V gene TRBV28; D possibly corresponds to TRBD1 (5 bases). The V end lost 6 bases, the J end lost 8 bases, and 16 bases lay between the germline ends. The CDR3 extends over 13 amino acids. CDR1 MDHEN and CDR2 SYDVKM come from the germline V gene. The CDR3 reads CASRTGTTLGYTF. The CDR3 region has the DNA TGTGCCAGCAGGACCGGGACCACCTTGGGCTACACCTTC.

This sequence joins TRBV7-8 and TRBJ1-3; D not resolved. The CDR3 runs to 12 residues. Trimming cost V 4 bases and J 4 bases, with 5 bases left between them. CDR1 is SGHVS, CDR2 FQNEAQ, per germline. The CDR3 sequence: CASSSRGNTIYF. CDR3 DNA: TGTGCCAGCAGCTCGAGGGGAAACACCATATATTTT.

The chain employs TRBV19 and TRBJ1-4; 7 bases match TRBD1. The germline CDR1 and CDR2 sequences are LNHDA and SQIVND (reference sequence). This CDR3 has 13 amino acids. The trim removed 9 bases at V and 3 bases at J, leaving 4 bases unmatched. The CDR3 sequence: CASTGDPNEKLFF. CDR3 sequence (DNA): TGTGCCAGCACAGGGGACCCTAATGAAAAACTGTTTTTT. The variable domain in full, completed from reference TRBV19 and TRBJ1-4, reads DGGITQSPKYLFRKEGQNVTLSCEQNLNHDAMYWYRQDPGQGLRLIYYSQIVNDFQKGDIAEGYSVSREKKESFPLTVTSAQKNPTAFYLCASTGDPNEKLFFGSGTQLSVL.

The V call is TRBV7-2, the J call TRBJ2-4; TRBD1 might be the D (6 bases). The CDR3 consists of 15 residues. V was trimmed by 3 bases and J by 3 bases, leaving 12 bases between them. The germline gives CDR1 SGHTA, CDR2 FQGNSA. CDR3: CASSFEQGYKNIQYF. The CDR3 DNA reads as TGTGCCAGCAGCTTTGAACAGGGTTACAAAAACATTCAGTACTTC.

The rearrangement links TRBV5-1 to TRBJ2-3; TRBD2 is a possible D gene (5 bases). V was shortened by 4 bases and J by 2 bases, with 11 bases between the two germline ends. The CDR3 covers 14 residues. Germline V gene data show CDR1 as SGHRS and CDR2 as YFSETQ. In DNA form, the CDR3 reads TGCGCCAGCAGCACCGGAGGCTACACAGATACGCAGTATTTT. This sequence encodes CASSTGGYTDTQYF.

V usage is TRBV28 and J usage is TRBJ2-3, with D perhaps matching TRBD1 or TRBD2 (6 bases each). V lost 7 bases, J lost 3 bases, and 29 bases lay in between. Germline V gives CDR1 MDHEN, CDR2 SYDVKM. The CDR3 extends over 19 amino acids. The CDR3: CASKGGPPGPKASTDTQYF. The CDR3 DNA reads TGTGCCAGCAAGGGGGGACCGCCGGGACCAAAAGCGTCTACAGATACGCAGTATTTT.

The count of this clone is one. The chain carries TRBV10-2 and TRBJ2-7; tentatively, D is TRBD1 (6 bases). Trimming shortened V by 5 bases and J by 2 bases, and 13 bases separated the two germline ends. In germline, CDR1 is WSHSY, CDR2 SAAADI. CDR3 length equals 14 residues. Here the CDR3 DNA reads TGCGCCAGCAGTCTGACAGGCCGCCCCTACGAGCAGTACTTC. Its translation is CASSLTGRPYEQYF.

The chain carries TRBV7-2 and TRBJ2-7; TRBD1 agrees at 8 bases. The V segment lost 5 bases and the J segment 3 bases; nucleotides outside the gene matches: 3. Germline CDR1 is SGHTA and CDR2 is FQGNSA. The CDR3 is 13 amino acids. In DNA form, the CDR3 reads TGTGCCAGCAGCCGGACAGGGATCTACGAGCAGTACTTC. It is translated as CASSRTGIYEQYF.

This clone was counted a single time. This chain connects TRBV7-3 to TRBJ1-1; no definite D call. Germline lookup yields CDR1 SGHTA and CDR2 FQGTGA. The V gene lost 4 bases and the J gene lost 0 bases, with 9 bases spanning the gap. This CDR3 spans 14 amino acids. The CDR3 reads CASSSSYMNTEAFF. CDR3 nucleotides: TGTGCCAGCAGCTCTTCATACATGAACACTGAAGCTTTCTTT.

The chain links TRBV6-6 to TRBJ2-7, with D possibly being TRBD2 (5 bases). The CDR3 totals 14 residues. Germline lookup yields CDR1 MNHNY and CDR2 SVGAGI (reference sequence). V lost 0 bases and J lost 2, with 8 bases in between. DNA of the CDR3: TGTGCCAGCAGTTACTCCAGCGGACCCTACGAGCAGTACTTC. Translated: CASSYSSGPYEQYF.

The chain uses TRBV7-9 and TRBJ2-2, with D tentatively TRBD1 (5 bases). The CDR3 extends over 14 amino acids. Trimming took off 1 base at V and 5 bases at J, with 8 bases between the two ends. Germline-derived CDR1 and CDR2 are SEHNR and FQNEAQ (reference sequence). CDR3 DNA sequence: TGTGCCAGCAGCTTAGATAGGGGAACCGGGGAGCTGTTTTTT. It translates to CASSLDRGTGELFF.

The V gene is TRBV21-1, the J gene TRBJ2-7. TRBV21-1 is deemed a pseudogene. The CDR3 length is 15 residues. CDR3: CASSEGRVSSYEQYF. The CDR3 DNA follows: TGTGCCAGCAGCGAAGGGCGAGTTTCCTCCTACGAGCAGTACTTC.

This clone was detected a few times. The chain uses TRBV19 and TRBJ2-7; unclear D gene. With 1 base removed from V and 3 bases from J, the gap between germline ends came to 7 bases. The CDR3 contains 13 residues. The germline gives CDR1 LNHDA, CDR2 SQIVND (reference sequence). The CDR3 nucleotides are TGTGCCAGTAGTATAGCGGCTGGCTACGAGCAGTACTTC. Translation gives CASSIAAGYEQYF.

The rearrangement joins TRBV4-2 to TRBJ2-7, with 7 positions matching TRBD1. Germline values: CDR1 LGHNA, CDR2 YNFKEQ. With V trimmed by 5 bases and J by 2 bases, 3 bases remained unmatched. This CDR3 region has 13 residues. Here the CDR3 reads CASSLQGAYEQYF. CDR3 in DNA: TGTGCCAGCAGCTTGCAGGGGGCCTACGAGCAGTACTTC.

The chain employs TRBV18 and TRBJ2-7; D ambiguous. Germline V lookup: CDR1 KGHSH, CDR2 LQKENI. This CDR3 region has 13 residues. Trimming cost V 6 bases and J 3 bases, with 12 bases left between them. CDR3 nucleotide sequence: TGTGCCAGCTCCCGTGAATCAGGCTACGAGCAGTACTTC. It translates to CASSRESGYEQYF. The full variable domain, in which reference TRBV18 and TRBJ2-7 provide the parts outside the CDR3, is NAGVMQNPRHLVRRRGQEARLRCSPMKGHSHVYWYRQLPEEGLKFMVYLQKENIIDESGMPKERFSAEFPKEGPSILRIQQVVRGDSAAYFCASSRESGYEQYFGPGTRLTVT.

The rearrangement links TRBV5-4 to TRBJ2-1, with D hard to call. Germline assignment: CDR1 SGHNT and CDR2 YYREEE (reference sequence). V lost 9 bases, J lost 7 bases, and 11 bases lay in between. The CDR3 is made up of 11 amino acids. CDR3 in amino acids: CATHPGNEQFF. The CDR3 DNA sequence: TGTGCCACCCACCCGGGTAATGAGCAGTTCTTC.

This chain uses TRBV2 with TRBJ1-5, with 7 bases aligning to TRBD1. Per the germline V gene, CDR1 is SNHLY and CDR2 is FYNNEI. The CDR3 is 15 amino acids. V gave up 6 bases and J gave up 1 base; unmatched junction bases: 6. The CDR3 DNA sequence: TGTGCCAGCAGGATCAGGGGGGTCAGCAATCAGCCCCAGCATTTT. This translates into CASRIRGVSNQPQHF.

The chain links TRBV28 to TRBJ2-7; 10 bases are a match to TRBD1. Germline assignment: CDR1 MDHEN and CDR2 SYDVKM. After removal of 5 bases from V and 3 bases from J, the junction contained 4 bases not matched to a gene. This CDR3 is built from 14 residues. CDR3 nucleotide sequence: TGTGCCAGCAGTGGGACAGGGGAAATCTACGAGCAGTACTTC. Amino acids: CASSGTGEIYEQYF.

CDR3 amino acids: CASSRDLNTGELFF. The CDR3 nucleotides read TGCGCCAGCAGCCGGGACTTGAACACCGGGGAGCTGTTTTTT. The V gene is TRBV5-1, the J gene TRBJ2-2; the D gene is possibly TRBD2 (6 bases). CDR3 size: 14 residues. Trimming removed 4 bases at V and 1 base at J, with 8 bases between. Germline values: CDR1 SGHRS, CDR2 YFSETQ.

The genes are TRBV27 and TRBJ2-1, with 8 bases fitting TRBD2. Germline V lookup: CDR1 MNHEY, CDR2 SMNVEV (reference sequence). The V gene end was trimmed by 4 bases and the J gene end by 2 bases; junction bases not matched to a gene: 7. The CDR3 spans 16 residues. The CDR3 bases are TGTGCCAGCAGTTCGCCTACTAGCGGTACCTACAATGAGCAGTTCTTC. Translated, it gives CASSSPTSGTYNEQFF.

V and J are TRBV28 and TRBJ2-7; 14 positions agree with TRBD2. CDR3 length equals 16 residues. Germline V gene data show CDR1 as MDHEN and CDR2 as SYDVKM. V dropped 5 bases and J dropped 2; count of bases not matched to a gene: 5. For the CDR3, the DNA is TGTGCCAGCAGTCTGGGACTAGCGGGAGATCCCTACGAGCAGTACTTC. It yields the protein CASSLGLAGDPYEQYF.